These 20 T cell receptor beta chains share one sample of origin, sequenced in a study of breast tumors, draining lymph nodes, adjacent tissues. Each CDR3 protein gets one entry after TCRdb re-called the multiplex PCR reads with MiXCR. The sample includes approximately 300,000 distinct CDR3 sequences, more than 30% seen only once; the top ten take 1.1%. Axillary draining lymph nodes of breast cancer patients supplied the node samples. Sequencing was performed on axillary lymph node tissue. Every receptor here comes from a female donor with breast cancer. Some clones in this sample may be carry-over from other donors' samples.

For this clonotype: A read error may produce the germline difference seen at one junction end. The gene calls are TRBV30 and TRBJ1-4; 11 nucleotides match TRBD1. Germline V lookup: CDR1 GTSNPN, CDR2 SVGIG (reference sequence). CDR3 length: 14 amino acids. DNA for the CDR3: TGTGCCTGGAGTGGGGACAGGGGGGGAGAAAAACTGGTTTTT. Encoded protein: CAWSGDRGGEKLVF.

About this clonotype itself: A much larger clone lies one base from this, so it may be a read error. This chain joins TRBV7-3 and TRBJ2-2, with 11 nucleotides matching TRBD2. CDR1 and CDR2 (germline): SGHTA, FQGTGA. CDR3 length equals 18 residues. As DNA, the CDR3 is TGTGCCAGCAGCCCGCCTATAGCGGGAGGGACGAACACCGGGGGGCTGCTTTTT. This sequence encodes CASSPPIAGGTNTGGLLF. Combining the CDR3 with reference TRBV7-3 and TRBJ2-2 gives the whole variable domain GAGVSQTPSNKVTEKGKYVELRCDPISGHTALYWYRQSLGQGPEFLIYFQGTGAADDSGLPNDRFFAVRPEGSVSTLKIQRTERGDSAVYLCASSPPIAGGTNTGGLLFGEGSRLTVL.

This clonotype has only one observation. The genes are TRBV6-1 and TRBJ2-5, with 12 nucleotides matching TRBD2. This CDR3 region has 17 residues. Germline V gene data show CDR1 as MNHNS and CDR2 as SASEGT. V shed 1 base and J 5 bases; nucleotides not matched to a gene: 8. The CDR3 DNA reads TGTGCCAGCAGTGAAGGAGCTAGCGGGAGGGCCGGGGAGACCCAGTACTTC. This codes for CASSEGASGRAGETQYF.

This clonotype was picked up many times. The rearrangement uses TRBV19 and TRBJ2-3; 7 bases map to TRBD2. Trimming removed 7 bases from V and 5 bases from J; junction bases left unmatched: 12. From germline, CDR1 is LNHDA and CDR2 SQIVND (reference sequence). The CDR3 has 15 residues. CDR3 in amino acids: CASTPGLTAKDTQYF. Written as DNA, the CDR3 is TGTGCCAGTACCCCGGGACTAACCGCGAAAGATACGCAGTATTTT.

Details on this clonotype: Mismatch with germline at one junction end may stem from a read error. The chain couples TRBV5-8 to TRBJ1-5; 8 nucleotides line up with TRBD1. The CDR3 totals 17 residues. Per germline, CDR1 SGHTS and CDR2 YDEGEE. This chain's CDR3 is CASSPDRGKVGNQPQRF. The CDR3 nucleotides read TGTGCCAGCAGCCCTGACAGGGGTAAAGTCGGCAATCAGCCCCAGCGTTTT.

This clonotype was picked up many times. The V call is TRBV5-4, the J call TRBJ2-3; D is ambiguous. V was trimmed by 0 bases and J by 0 bases, leaving 17 bases between them. The CDR3 contains 18 residues. Looked up from germline, CDR1 is SGHNT and CDR2 is YYREEE (reference sequence). As DNA, the CDR3 is TGTGCCAGCAGCTTGGGGCTTCGGCGGATCACTAGCACAGATACGCAGTATTTT. Translated: CASSLGLRRITSTDTQYF.

In its sample, this clonotype was seen many times. The gene calls are TRBV3-1 and TRBJ2-1; no clear D. The CDR3 has 12 residues. The germline V and J ends were trimmed by 3 bases and 9 bases, with 9 bases remaining between them. The germline CDR1 and CDR2 sequences are LGHDT and YNNKEL (reference sequence). The CDR3 protein is CASSHGESEQFF. CDR3 DNA: TGTGCCAGCAGCCACGGTGAGTCTGAGCAGTTCTTC.

In this sample, this clonotype turned up many times. The genes are TRBV5-6 and TRBJ1-2; perhaps TRBD1 as D (5 bases). The germline V gene has CDR1 SGHDT and CDR2 YYEEEE. Trimming left V 1 base short and J 6 bases short, with 16 bases between. This CDR3 spans 15 amino acids. The chain's CDR3 is CASSLSGGRFHGYTF. The DNA of the CDR3 is TGTGCCAGCAGCTTGTCTGGGGGAAGATTCCATGGCTACACCTTC.

This clonotype was found many times. The chain uses TRBV20-1 and TRBJ2-7; D possibly corresponds to TRBD2 (6 bases). V was cut by 4 bases and J by 6 bases, with 19 bases left in between. Per the germline V gene, CDR1 is DFQATT and CDR2 is SNEGSKA (reference sequence). The CDR3 totals 14 residues. CDR3 loop: CSATKEGPRGEQYF. The CDR3 bases are TGCAGTGCTACGAAGGAGGGGCCTCGGGGCGAGCAGTACTTC.

The chain couples TRBV5-1 to TRBJ2-6; D may match TRBD1 or TRBD2 (5 bases each). V was shortened by 3 bases and J by 2 bases, with 9 bases between the two germline ends. Per germline, CDR1 SGHRS and CDR2 YFSETQ. The CDR3 is 15 amino acids. The CDR3 loop reads CASSSPGPGANVLTF. In nucleotides, the CDR3 is TGCGCCAGCAGCTCCCCGGGACCTGGGGCCAACGTCCTGACTTTC.

There are many counts of this clonotype. The CDR3 spells CASNRLVGTGELFF. The CDR3 nucleotides are TGTGCCAGCAACAGACTAGTAGGCACCGGGGAGCTGTTTTTT. The J gene is TRBJ2-2, the V gene TRBV6-5, with D perhaps TRBD2 (6 bases). CDR3 length: 14 residues. The germline CDR1 and CDR2 sequences are MNHEY and SVGAGI. V was pared by 7 bases and J by 4 bases, with 13 bases between.

This clonotype appeared many times. The CDR3: CSPLLAEGSTDTQYF. The CDR3 DNA reads TGCAGCCCATTACTAGCGGAGGGTAGCACAGATACGCAGTATTTT. The genes are TRBV29-1 and TRBJ2-3; 8 bases line up with TRBD2. CDR1 is SQVTM, CDR2 ANQGSEA, per germline. This CDR3 is built from 15 residues. V was pared by 8 bases and J by 0 bases, with 10 bases of the junction left unmatched.

Only one count was recorded for this clonotype. A much larger clone sits a single nucleotide away, making a read error possible. V is TRBV7-9 and J is TRBJ2-1; maybe TRBD2 (7 bases). The CDR3 length is 16 residues. CDR1 and CDR2 (germline): SEHNR, FQNEAQ (reference sequence). CDR3 loop: CASSLGGGRAYNEQFF. CDR3 coding DNA: TGCGCCAGCAGCTTGGGGGGCGGGAGAGCTTACAATGAGCAGTTCTTC.

At least ten counts were recorded for this clonotype. The CDR3 nucleotides are TGCAGTGCTAGCCCTTTAGCGGGAGGTACTGAGCAGTTCTTC. This codes for CSASPLAGGTEQFF. The rearrangement links TRBV20-1 to TRBJ2-1; 10 positions agree with TRBD2. Trimming cost V 3 bases and J 9 bases; bases outside gene matches: 8. Germline values: CDR1 DFQATT, CDR2 SNEGSKA (reference sequence). CDR3 length: 14 residues.

As concerns this clonotype: This may come from a read error, since a much larger clone is one base off. The chain links TRBV20-1 to TRBJ2-7; no firm D call. This CDR3 is 14 amino acids long. The ends were cut back, 3 bases at V and 6 bases at J, with 18 bases in the middle. The germline CDR1 and CDR2 sequences are DFQATT and SNEGSKA (reference sequence). CDR3 sequence (DNA): TGCAGTGCTAGCGGGCCATCCTCGTCATCCGAGCAGTACTTC. Translating gives CSASGPSSSSEQYF.

This clonotype was observed many times. The chain employs TRBV24-1 and TRBJ2-3; perhaps TRBD2 as D (5 bases). V dropped 5 bases and J dropped 7 bases, with 18 bases sitting between them. This CDR3 region has 15 residues. Germline V gives CDR1 KGHDR, CDR2 SFDVKD. The CDR3 nucleotides read TGTGCCACCAGTGGAACGGAGGTAATCTCATATACGCAGTATTTT. It specifies CATSGTEVISYTQYF.

This clonotype has at least ten counts. The rearrangement uses TRBV19 and TRBJ1-2; D ambiguous. The CDR3 is 12 residues long. From germline, CDR1 is LNHDA and CDR2 SQIVND (reference sequence). Trimming removed 10 bases at V and 4 bases at J, with 13 bases between. CDR3 amino acids: CATPGGLYGYTF. As DNA, the CDR3 is TGTGCCACACCGGGAGGTCTCTATGGCTACACCTTC.

This clonotype occurred a few times. This rearrangement joins TRBV30 to TRBJ2-1; D remains ambiguous. The V end was cut by 0 bases, the J end by 10 bases, with 10 bases between. This CDR3 region has 12 residues. Germline assignment: CDR1 GTSNPN and CDR2 SVGIG (reference sequence). CDR3 nucleotide sequence: TGTGCCTGGAGTGTCAGGACCACCGAGCAGTTCTTC. Residues: CAWSVRTTEQFF.

This clonotype has at least ten counts. The gene calls are TRBV12-3 or TRBV12-4 and TRBJ2-7; 8 bases align to TRBD2. With V trimmed by 5 bases and J by 2 bases, 5 bases remained unmatched. The CDR3 runs to 14 residues. In DNA form, the CDR3 reads TGTGCCAGCAGTACTAGCGGAGGGGCCTACGAGCAGTACTTC. The encoded protein is CASSTSGGAYEQYF.

A word on this clonotype: Possible read error: a much larger clone is one base away. The CDR3 DNA is TGTGCCGGCACAGACAGGAACACAGATACGCAGTATTTT. Protein: CAGTDRNTDTQYF. This chain uses TRBV19 with TRBJ2-3; D is possibly TRBD1 (6 bases). Germline V gene data show CDR1 as LNHDA and CDR2 as SQIVND (reference sequence). Trimming shortened V by 11 bases and J by 2 bases, and 14 bases separated the two germline ends. The CDR3 is made up of 13 amino acids.